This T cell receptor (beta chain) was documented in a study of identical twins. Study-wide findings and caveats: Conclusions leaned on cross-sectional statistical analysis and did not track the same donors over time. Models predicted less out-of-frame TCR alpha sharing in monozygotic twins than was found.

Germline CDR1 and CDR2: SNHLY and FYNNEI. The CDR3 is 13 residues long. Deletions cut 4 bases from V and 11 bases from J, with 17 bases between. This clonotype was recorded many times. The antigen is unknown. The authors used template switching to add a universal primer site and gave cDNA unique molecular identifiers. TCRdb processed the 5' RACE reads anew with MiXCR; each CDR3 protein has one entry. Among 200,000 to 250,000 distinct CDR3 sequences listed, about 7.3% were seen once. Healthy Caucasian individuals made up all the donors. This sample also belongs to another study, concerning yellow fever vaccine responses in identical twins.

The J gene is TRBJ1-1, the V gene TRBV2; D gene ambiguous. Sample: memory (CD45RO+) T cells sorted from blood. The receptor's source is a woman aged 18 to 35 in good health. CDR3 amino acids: CASSGRDVWWAFF. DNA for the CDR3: TGTGCCAGCAGTGGCCGGGATGTTTGGTGGGCTTTCTTT.